Presented here are 22 T cell receptor beta chains from one specimen sequenced in a study of regulatory T cells in long-lasting Graves disease. Construction of TCR beta libraries relied on iRepertoire HTBI primers and on Arm-PCR targeting CDR3 regions. Via MiXCR, TCRdb re-called the multiplex PCR reads, giving one row per CDR3 protein. The table lists hundreds of thousands of distinct CDR3 sequences, approximately 22% of them singletons, with around 15% in the top ten. Stated time point: persistent/refractory GD, antithyroid drugs over 5 years with positive TRAb. With RNA extracted from PBMCs as input, the TCR library was made. Source: peripheral blood mononuclear cells (PBMCs), taken when the disease was refractory, from a patient treated with antithyroid drugs. The receptors come from a female donor with Graves disease.

This clonotype was recorded once. Possible read error: a much larger clone is one base away. The CDR3 does not close with the conserved phenylalanine or tryptophan, likely indicating a read error. The chain employs TRBV27 and TRBJ2-5; TRBD1 or TRBD2 may be the D gene (5 bases each). CDR3 length equals 15 residues. The V end lost 4 bases, the J end lost 3 bases, and 15 bases lay between the germline ends. Germline CDR1 reads MNHEY; CDR2 reads SMNVEV (reference sequence). CDR3 nucleotides: TGTGCCAGCAGTTCCCCCGGGGCGGCAAAAGAGACCCAGTACTCC. Protein sequence: CASSSPGAAKETQYS.

The chain carries TRBV19 and TRBJ1-2, with a tentative D call TRBD1 (6 bases). CDR1 is LNHDA and CDR2 is SQIVND in the germline V gene (reference sequence). The CDR3 runs 13 residues. Trimming stripped 5 bases from V and 5 bases from J, with 12 bases between. The CDR3 loop is CASSPGASYGYTF. The CDR3, as DNA: TGTGCCAGTAGTCCGGGGGCGAGTTATGGCTACACCTTC. The whole variable domain, filled in from reference TRBV19 and TRBJ1-2, reads DGGITQSPKYLFRKEGQNVTLSCEQNLNHDAMYWYRQDPGQGLRLIYYSQIVNDFQKGDIAEGYSVSREKKESFPLTVTSAQKNPTAFYLCASSPGASYGYTFGSGTRLTVV.

The rearrangement uses TRBV18 and TRBJ1-3; 8 bases map to TRBD1. CDR1 is KGHSH and CDR2 is LQKENI in the germline V gene. V shed 1 base, J shed 0 bases, and the junction held 5 bases outside the gene matches. This CDR3 contains 17 residues. CDR3 sequence: CASSPLLGTGSGNTIYF. The CDR3 bases are TGTGCCAGCTCACCACTCCTCGGGACAGGCTCTGGAAACACCATATATTTT.

V and J are TRBV28 and TRBJ1-4, with D possibly matching TRBD1 (6 bases). Germline CDR1 MDHEN, CDR2 SYDVKM. V gave up 4 bases and J gave up 7 bases, with 13 bases separating them. The CDR3 sequence is 14 residues long. The CDR3, as DNA: TGTGCCAGCAGTTGGGCGACAGGAGGTGAAAAACTGTTTTTT. This translates into CASSWATGGEKLFF.

This clonotype was seen a few times. This rearrangement joins TRBV5-1 to TRBJ2-2; 11 bases align to TRBD2. The CDR3 runs to 15 residues. The junction had 5 bases not matched to a gene; V was cut back by 5 bases and J by 5 bases. Per the germline V gene, CDR1 is SGHRS and CDR2 is YFSETQ. The CDR3 sequence: CASRIAGGETGELFF. The CDR3 DNA reads as TGCGCCAGCAGAATAGCGGGAGGGGAAACCGGGGAGCTGTTTTTT.

V gene TRBV20-1 combines with J gene TRBJ2-4, with 9 bases identical to TRBD2. The CDR3 sequence is 16 residues long. Looked up from germline, CDR1 is DFQATT and CDR2 is SNEGSKA (reference sequence). J gave up 0 bases and V 0 bases, and 3 bases lay outside the gene matches. The CDR3 coding sequence is TGCAGTGCTAGAGACCGACTAGCGGTAGCCAAAAACATTCAGTACTTC. Protein: CSARDRLAVAKNIQYF.

The table lists this clonotype with many counts. This chain connects TRBV6-5 to TRBJ1-3; D possibly corresponds to TRBD1 (5 bases). CDR1 and CDR2 from the germline V gene are MNHEY and SVGAGI. This CDR3 has 18 amino acids. The germline V and J ends were trimmed by 0 bases and 0 bases, with 15 bases remaining between them. CDR3 region: CASSYSTATPFSGNTIYF. DNA of the CDR3: TGTGCCAGCAGTTACTCGACAGCTACTCCTTTCTCTGGAAACACCATATATTTT.

The chain employs TRBV7-9 and TRBJ1-3, with D unresolved. The CDR3 runs to 15 residues. V dropped 2 bases and J dropped 2 bases, with 10 bases sitting between them. Germline assignment: CDR1 SEHNR and CDR2 FQNEAQ (reference sequence). CDR3 sequence: CASSLSTEAGNTIYF. CDR3 bases: TGTGCCAGCAGCTTAAGTACGGAGGCTGGAAACACCATATATTTT.

With regard to this clonotype: A read error is possible here, since a much larger clone lies one base away. The J gene is TRBJ1-2, the V gene TRBV6-1; TRBD1 agrees at 7 bases. The CDR3 extends over 14 amino acids. Germline-derived CDR1 and CDR2 are MNHNS and SASEGT. CDR3 coding DNA: TGTGCCAGCAGTGCCGGGACAGTACTCTATGACTACACCTTC. Its protein product is CASSAGTVLYDYTF.

Concerning this clonotype itself: This may arise from a read error, as a much more abundant clone is one base away. It is likely a read error, because the conserved phenylalanine at the end of the CDR3 is missing. The gene calls are TRBV3-1 and TRBJ2-2; no firm D call. Germline CDR1 is LGHDT and CDR2 is YNNKEL (reference sequence). The CDR3 has 14 residues. V dropped 0 bases and J dropped 1 base, with 3 bases sitting between them. CDR3 sequence (DNA): TGTGCCAGCAGCCAAGAAAGGAACACCGGGGAGCTGTTTCTT. It codes for CASSQERNTGELFL.

This clonotype appeared a few times. The chain links TRBV20-1 to TRBJ1-1; no definite D call. V shed 6 bases and J shed 2 bases, with 22 bases lying between them. The CDR3 has 16 amino acids. Germline assignment: CDR1 DFQATT and CDR2 SNEGSKA (reference sequence). This chain's CDR3 is CSAAPLRTPTNTEAFF. The CDR3, as DNA: TGCAGTGCAGCGCCCTTACGGACTCCGACTAACACTGAAGCTTTCTTT.

The chain links TRBV9 to TRBJ1-2, with 11 bases lining up with TRBD1. The germline gives CDR1 SGDLS, CDR2 YYNGEE. The CDR3 sequence is 17 residues long. Trimming cost V 3 bases and J 0 bases; bases outside gene matches: 7. The CDR3, as DNA: TGTGCCAGCAGCGGACCCTGGGACAGGGGGACTAACTATGGCTACACCTTC. Residues: CASSGPWDRGTNYGYTF.

The V call is TRBV7-9, the J call TRBJ1-4; 9 positions agree with TRBD1. The germline V gene has CDR1 SEHNR and CDR2 FQNEAQ (reference sequence). This CDR3 has 16 residues. V dropped 5 bases and J dropped 6; count of bases not matched to a gene: 10. For the CDR3, the DNA is TGTGCCAGCAGCACTCCTCGACAGGGGGTTCATGAAAAACTGTTTTTT. This codes for CASSTPRQGVHEKLFF.

This sequence joins TRBV12-5 and TRBJ2-2; D is possibly TRBD2 (5 bases). Trimming took 6 bases from V and 2 from J, leaving 16 bases between them. From germline, CDR1 is LGHNT and CDR2 FRNRAP. This CDR3 has 16 residues. The CDR3 region has the DNA TGTGCTAGTGGAAAGGACGGGGTTGAAAACACCGGGGAGCTGTTTTTT. Protein sequence: CASGKDGVENTGELFF.

In its sample, this clonotype was seen many times. V usage is TRBV2 and J usage is TRBJ1-3, with 8 bases aligning to TRBD1. The CDR3 consists of 18 residues. Germline V gene lookup returns CDR1 SNHLY and CDR2 FYNNEI. With 7 bases clipped from V and 0 bases from J, the junction kept 14 bases outside the gene matches. The CDR3 coding sequence is TGTGCCAGCACCGCCGACAGGGGTGCTACCCCCTCTGGAAACACCATATATTTT. It encodes CASTADRGATPSGNTIYF.

The chain links TRBV12-3 or TRBV12-4 to TRBJ2-3, with 9 bases aligning to TRBD2. With 1 base clipped from V and 8 bases from J, the junction kept 4 bases outside the gene matches. This CDR3 is built from 14 residues. The CDR3 bases are TGTGCCAGCAGTTTAGTCGCGGGAGGGGGTACGCAGTATTTT. Its translation is CASSLVAGGGTQYF.

The gene calls are TRBV18 and TRBJ2-1; D uncertain. CDR1 KGHSH and CDR2 LQKENI come from the germline V gene. This CDR3 has 15 amino acids. Trimming shortened V by 4 bases and J by 0 bases, and 10 bases separated the two germline ends. CDR3: CASSLAADSYNEQFF. The CDR3 DNA reads as TGTGCCAGCTCACTGGCAGCCGACTCCTACAATGAGCAGTTCTTC.

The CDR3 is CATYSQASGSYEQYF. The CDR3 DNA is TGTGCCACCTATTCTCAGGCTAGCGGGAGCTACGAGCAGTACTTC. This chain joins TRBV5-4 and TRBJ2-7; 10 bases map to TRBD2. The CDR3 runs to 15 residues. Germline CDR1 is SGHNT and CDR2 is YYREEE (reference sequence). The V gene end was trimmed by 9 bases and the J gene end by 3 bases; junction bases not matched to a gene: 12.

This clonotype was counted between two and nine times. The CDR3 spells CASSAMGGIDTGELFF. The CDR3 DNA sequence: TGTGCCAGCAGCGCGATGGGCGGGATAGACACCGGGGAGCTGTTTTTT. This sequence joins TRBV7-3 and TRBJ2-2; D possibly corresponds to TRBD2 (6 bases). The CDR3 has 16 residues. Germline V CDR1 and CDR2: SGHTA, FQGTGA. V gave up 5 bases and J gave up 3 bases, with 16 bases separating them.

This clonotype was seen repeatedly, ten times or more. The junction departs from germline at one end; a sequencing error may be responsible. The genes are TRBV12-3 or TRBV12-4 and TRBJ2-2; D not certain. CDR3 length: 13 amino acids. For the CDR3, the DNA is TGTGCCAGCAGCTTTAAGCATCCGGGCTCGTGTTCTTTT. Encoded protein: CASSFKHPGSCSF.

This clonotype was picked up one time. This CDR3 is missing its conserved last phenylalanine or tryptophan, likely due to a read error. The limits of the CDR3 on the DNA are not certain, so only TCRdb's listed CDR3 is given. The chain carries TRBV27 and TRBJ2-4; TRBD2, the table's D call, lacks a check against the DNA. Germline V CDR1 and CDR2: MNHEY, SMNVEV (reference sequence). A total of 15 residues make up the CDR3, ends included. Here the CDR3 reads CASSLSAGLGPAFGP.

Many counts were recorded for this clonotype. The chain is built from TRBV29-1 and TRBJ2-7, with a possible D match to TRBD2 (6 bases). Germline V CDR1 and CDR2: SQVTM, ANQGSEA. The CDR3 length is 11 residues. V was clipped by 4 bases and J by 5 bases, with 9 bases between them. The CDR3 coding sequence is TGCAGCGTTGCCACGGGGGACGAGCAGTACTTC. Protein: CSVATGDEQYF.